This TCR beta chain was identified in a study of sequential checkpoint blockade in melanoma. Across the whole study: Maintenance nivolumab came after either treatment sequence.

The treatment was: randomized to nivolumab then ipilimumab (arm A) or the reverse (arm B). Sorted cells were live CD3+CD8+, lacking CD19 and CD56, from PBMCs. Here immunoSEQ multiplex PCR was the method, and the copy in TCRdb shows in-frame clones only, minus some. The profile shows more than 15,000 clones, 70% of them singletons. CDR1 is SEHNR and CDR2 is FQNEAQ in the germline V gene (reference sequence). The CDR3 covers 18 residues. V gave up 2 bases and J gave up 8 bases, with 27 bases separating them. This clone was found a few times. This TCR came from a human donor with melanoma. The rearrangement uses TRBV7-9 and TRBJ1-2, with D tentatively TRBD1 (6 bases). The sequences come from CD8+ T cells sorted from blood (inferred from file names), collected from a patient given nivolumab and ipilimumab in sequence. The CDR3 region is CASSLKSVTGKGSWGYTF. CDR3 DNA sequence: TGTGCCAGCAGCTTAAAGTCGGTGACAGGTAAGGGGTCTTGGGGCTACACCTTC.